The clone carrying this T cell receptor (beta chain) was seen more than once but under ten times. Its antigen is currently unknown. This specimen comes from a study of response to subunit inactivated influenza vaccine. Whole-study results and caveats: New T cells are recruited in small numbers by each seasonal influenza vaccination, according to the authors' suggestion.

There are 15 residues in the CDR3. The ends were cut back, 4 bases at V and 2 bases at J, with 14 bases in the middle. The V gene's germline CDR1 is MNHEY and CDR2 SVGEGT. TCRdb reprocessed the RT-PCR reads via MiXCR and lists one record per CDR3 protein. In the table there are around 520,000 distinct CDR3 sequences, roughly 10% of which are singletons. Material: PBMCs from blood, obtained on the day of vaccination. This TCR derives from a man over 45 who received an inactivated influenza vaccine. The rearrangement joins TRBV6-2 or TRBV6-3 to TRBJ2-5, with D perhaps TRBD2 (7 bases). CDR3 sequence reads: CASSLRGPLQETQYF. The DNA of the CDR3 is TGTGCCAGCAGTTTGCGGGGGCCCTTACAAGAGACCCAGTACTTC.